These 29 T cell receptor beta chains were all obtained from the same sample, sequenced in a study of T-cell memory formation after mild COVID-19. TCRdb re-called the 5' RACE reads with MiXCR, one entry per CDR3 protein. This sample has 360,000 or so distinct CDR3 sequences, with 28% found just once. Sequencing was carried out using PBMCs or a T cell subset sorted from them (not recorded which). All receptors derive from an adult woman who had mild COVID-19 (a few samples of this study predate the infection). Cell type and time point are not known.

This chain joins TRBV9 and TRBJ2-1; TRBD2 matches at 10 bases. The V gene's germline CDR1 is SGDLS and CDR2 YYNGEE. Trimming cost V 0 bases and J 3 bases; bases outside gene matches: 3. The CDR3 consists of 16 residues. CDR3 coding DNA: TGTGCCAGCAGCGTAGATGAGCGGGAGGGCTACAATGAGCAGTTCTTC. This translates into CASSVDEREGYNEQFF.

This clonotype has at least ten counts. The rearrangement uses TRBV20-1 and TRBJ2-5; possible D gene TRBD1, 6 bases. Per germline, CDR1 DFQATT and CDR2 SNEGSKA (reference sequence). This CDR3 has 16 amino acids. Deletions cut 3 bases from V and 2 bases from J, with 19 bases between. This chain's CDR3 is CSASRRFRDKQETQYF. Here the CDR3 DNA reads TGCAGTGCTAGCCGTCGGTTCCGGGACAAACAAGAGACCCAGTACTTC.

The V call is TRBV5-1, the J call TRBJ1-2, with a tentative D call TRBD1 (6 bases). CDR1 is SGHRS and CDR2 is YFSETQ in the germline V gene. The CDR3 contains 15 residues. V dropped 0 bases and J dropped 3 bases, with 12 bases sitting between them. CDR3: CASSLDGGRDYGYTF. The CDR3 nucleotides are TGCGCCAGCAGCTTGGACGGGGGGCGCGACTATGGCTACACCTTC.

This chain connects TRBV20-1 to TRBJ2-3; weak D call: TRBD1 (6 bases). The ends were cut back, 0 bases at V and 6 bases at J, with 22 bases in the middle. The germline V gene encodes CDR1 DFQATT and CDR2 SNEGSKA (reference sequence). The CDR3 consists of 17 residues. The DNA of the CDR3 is TGCAGTGCTAGAGATACATCTCTTCGACAGGTGGTGGATACGCAGTATTTT. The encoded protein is CSARDTSLRQVVDTQYF.

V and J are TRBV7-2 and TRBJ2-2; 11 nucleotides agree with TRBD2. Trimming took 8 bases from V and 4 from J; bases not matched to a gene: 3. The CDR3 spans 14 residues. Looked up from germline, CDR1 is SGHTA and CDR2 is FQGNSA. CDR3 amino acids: CASLAGGRTGELFF. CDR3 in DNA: TGTGCCAGCCTAGCGGGAGGACGCACCGGGGAGCTGTTTTTT.

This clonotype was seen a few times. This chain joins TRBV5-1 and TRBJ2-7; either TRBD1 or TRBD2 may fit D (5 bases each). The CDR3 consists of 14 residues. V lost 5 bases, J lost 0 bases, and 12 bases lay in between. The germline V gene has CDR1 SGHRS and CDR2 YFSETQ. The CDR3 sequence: CASSHGTDSYEQYF. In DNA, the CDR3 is TGCGCCAGCAGTCACGGGACGGACTCCTACGAGCAGTACTTC.

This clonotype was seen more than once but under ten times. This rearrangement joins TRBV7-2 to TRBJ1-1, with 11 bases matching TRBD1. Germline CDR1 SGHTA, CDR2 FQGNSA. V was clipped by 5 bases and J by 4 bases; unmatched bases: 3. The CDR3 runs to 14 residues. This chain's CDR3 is CASSGTGGGTEAFF. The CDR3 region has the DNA TGTGCCAGCAGCGGGACAGGGGGGGGCACTGAAGCTTTCTTT.

The CDR3 loop is CASSPLALQGAYSNQPQHF. CDR3 in DNA: TGCGCCAGCAGCCCACTAGCTCTACAGGGGGCCTATAGCAATCAGCCCCAGCATTTT. The rearrangement links TRBV5-1 to TRBJ1-5; 9 positions match TRBD1. There are 19 residues in the CDR3. V trimming: 4 bases; J trimming: 0 bases; junction bases outside the gene matches: 14. Germline CDR1 SGHRS, CDR2 YFSETQ. Full variable domain (missing parts from reference TRBV5-1 and TRBJ1-5): KAGVTQTPRYLIKTRGQQVTLSCSPISGHRSVSWYQQTPGQGLQFLFEYFSETQRNKGNFPGRFSGRQFSNSRSEMNVSTLELGDSALYLCASSPLALQGAYSNQPQHFGDGTRLSIL.

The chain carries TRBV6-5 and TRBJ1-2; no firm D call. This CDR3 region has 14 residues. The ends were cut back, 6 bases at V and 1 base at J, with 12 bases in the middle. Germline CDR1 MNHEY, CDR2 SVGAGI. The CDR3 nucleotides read TGTGCCAGCAGCCACTCGCACAGTAACTATGGCTACACCTTC. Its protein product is CASSHSHSNYGYTF.

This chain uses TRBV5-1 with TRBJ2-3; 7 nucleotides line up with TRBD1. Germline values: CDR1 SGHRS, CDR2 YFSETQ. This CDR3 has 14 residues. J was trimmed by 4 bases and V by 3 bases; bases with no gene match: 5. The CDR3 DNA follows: TGCGCCAGCAGCTACGGACAGGTCGCAGATACGCAGTATTTT. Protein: CASSYGQVADTQYF. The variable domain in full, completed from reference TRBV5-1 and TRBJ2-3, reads KAGVTQTPRYLIKTRGQQVTLSCSPISGHRSVSWYQQTPGQGLQFLFEYFSETQRNKGNFPGRFSGRQFSNSRSEMNVSTLELGDSALYLCASSYGQVADTQYFGPGTRLTVL.

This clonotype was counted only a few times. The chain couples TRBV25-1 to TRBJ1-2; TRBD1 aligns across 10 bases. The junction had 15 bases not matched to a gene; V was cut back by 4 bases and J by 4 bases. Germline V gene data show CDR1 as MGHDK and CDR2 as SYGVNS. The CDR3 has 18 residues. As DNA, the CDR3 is TGTGCCAGCAGTGCCCTTGGGACAGGGGCCCCCTCTACCTATGGCTACACCTTC. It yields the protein CASSALGTGAPSTYGYTF.

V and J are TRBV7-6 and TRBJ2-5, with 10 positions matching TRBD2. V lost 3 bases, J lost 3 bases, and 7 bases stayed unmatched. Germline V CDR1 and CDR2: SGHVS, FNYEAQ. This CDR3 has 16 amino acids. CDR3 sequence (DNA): TGTGCCAGCAGCTTCTCCTTGAGCGGGGGGGAAGAGACCCAGTACTTC. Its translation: CASSFSLSGGEETQYF.

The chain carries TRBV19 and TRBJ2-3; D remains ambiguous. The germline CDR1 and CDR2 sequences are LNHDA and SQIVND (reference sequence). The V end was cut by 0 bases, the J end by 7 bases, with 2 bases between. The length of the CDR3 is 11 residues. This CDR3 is CASSIEYTQYF. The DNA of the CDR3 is TGTGCCAGTAGTATAGAGTATACGCAGTATTTT.

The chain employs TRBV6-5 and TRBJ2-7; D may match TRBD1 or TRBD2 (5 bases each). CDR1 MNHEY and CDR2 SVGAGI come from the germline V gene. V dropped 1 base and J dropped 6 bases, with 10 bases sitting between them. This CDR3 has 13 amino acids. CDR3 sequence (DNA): TGTGCCAGCAGTTACTACGGGGACGCCGAGCAGTACTTC. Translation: CASSYYGDAEQYF.

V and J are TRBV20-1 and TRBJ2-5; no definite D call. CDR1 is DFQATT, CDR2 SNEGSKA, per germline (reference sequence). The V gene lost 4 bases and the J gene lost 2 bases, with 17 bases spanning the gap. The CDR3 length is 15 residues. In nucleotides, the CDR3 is TGCAGTGCTACACCTCCCCCAAGCCAGCAAGAGACCCAGTACTTC. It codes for CSATPPPSQQETQYF.

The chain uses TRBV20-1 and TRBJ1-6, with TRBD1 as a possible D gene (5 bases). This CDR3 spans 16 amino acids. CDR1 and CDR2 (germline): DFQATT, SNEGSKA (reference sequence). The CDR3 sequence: CSAQAGPSSYNSPLHF. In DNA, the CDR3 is TGCAGCGCTCAAGCAGGGCCGAGCTCCTATAATTCACCCCTCCACTTT.

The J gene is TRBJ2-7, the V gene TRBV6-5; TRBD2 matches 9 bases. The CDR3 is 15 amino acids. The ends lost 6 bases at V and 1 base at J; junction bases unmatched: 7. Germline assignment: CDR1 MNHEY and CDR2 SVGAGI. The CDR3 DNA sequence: TGTGCCAGCAGCCCGAGCGGGGGGAATTCCTACGAGCAGTACTTC. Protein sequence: CASSPSGGNSYEQYF.

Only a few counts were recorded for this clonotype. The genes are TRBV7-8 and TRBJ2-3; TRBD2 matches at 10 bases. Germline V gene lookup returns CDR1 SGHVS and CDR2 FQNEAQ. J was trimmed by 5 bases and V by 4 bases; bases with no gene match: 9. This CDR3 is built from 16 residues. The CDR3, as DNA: TGTGCCAGCAGCTCCCATCCAGCGGGAGGGGGAGATACGCAGTATTTT. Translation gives CASSSHPAGGGDTQYF.

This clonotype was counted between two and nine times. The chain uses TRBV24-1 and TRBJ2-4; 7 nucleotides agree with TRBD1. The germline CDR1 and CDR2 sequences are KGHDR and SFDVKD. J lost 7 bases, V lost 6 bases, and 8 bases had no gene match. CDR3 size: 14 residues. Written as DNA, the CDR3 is TGTGCCACCAGTTCGTCCGGCAGGGGGAACATTCAGTACTTC. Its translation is CATSSSGRGNIQYF.

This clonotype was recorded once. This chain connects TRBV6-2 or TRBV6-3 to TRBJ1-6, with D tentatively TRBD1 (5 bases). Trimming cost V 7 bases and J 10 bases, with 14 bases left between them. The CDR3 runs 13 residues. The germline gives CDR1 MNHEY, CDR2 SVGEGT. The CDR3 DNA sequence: TGTGCCAGCATGAGGCAGGGAGGATCACCCCTCCACTTT. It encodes CASMRQGGSPLHF.

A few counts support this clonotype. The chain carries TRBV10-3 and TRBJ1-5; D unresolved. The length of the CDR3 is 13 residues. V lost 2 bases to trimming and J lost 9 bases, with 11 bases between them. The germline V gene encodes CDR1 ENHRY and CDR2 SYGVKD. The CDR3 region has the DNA TGTGCCATCAGTGAGGGTAGCATGAGGCCCCAGCATTTT. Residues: CAISEGSMRPQHF.

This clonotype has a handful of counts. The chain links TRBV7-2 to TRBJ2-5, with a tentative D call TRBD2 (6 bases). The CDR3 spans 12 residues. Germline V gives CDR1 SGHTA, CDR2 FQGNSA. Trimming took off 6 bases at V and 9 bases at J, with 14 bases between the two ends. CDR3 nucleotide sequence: TGTGCCAGCAGGAATTTCTGGGGGGCCCAGTACTTC. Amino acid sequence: CASRNFWGAQYF.

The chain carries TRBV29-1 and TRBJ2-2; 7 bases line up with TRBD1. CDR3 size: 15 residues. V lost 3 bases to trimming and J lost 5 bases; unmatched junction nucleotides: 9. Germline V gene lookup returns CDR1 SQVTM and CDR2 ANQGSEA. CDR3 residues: CSVESGQVGTGELFF. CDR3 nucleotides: TGCAGCGTTGAGTCCGGACAGGTCGGGACCGGGGAGCTGTTTTTT.

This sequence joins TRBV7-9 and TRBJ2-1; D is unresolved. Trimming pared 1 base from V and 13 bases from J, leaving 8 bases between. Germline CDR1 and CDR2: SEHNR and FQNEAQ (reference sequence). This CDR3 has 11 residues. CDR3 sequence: CASSLGKYQFF. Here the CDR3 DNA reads TGTGCCAGCAGCTTAGGGAAATACCAGTTCTTC.

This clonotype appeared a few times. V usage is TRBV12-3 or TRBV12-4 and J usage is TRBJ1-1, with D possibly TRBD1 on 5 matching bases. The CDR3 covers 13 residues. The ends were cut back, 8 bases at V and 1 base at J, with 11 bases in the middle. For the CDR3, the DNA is TGTGCCAGCGGGGACGGGACGAACACTGAAGCTTTCTTT. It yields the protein CASGDGTNTEAFF.

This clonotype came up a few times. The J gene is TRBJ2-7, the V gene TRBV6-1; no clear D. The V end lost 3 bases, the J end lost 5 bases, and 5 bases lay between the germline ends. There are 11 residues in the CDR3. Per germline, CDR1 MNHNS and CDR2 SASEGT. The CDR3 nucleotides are TGTGCCAGCAGTGACCTCAACGAGCAGTACTTC. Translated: CASSDLNEQYF.

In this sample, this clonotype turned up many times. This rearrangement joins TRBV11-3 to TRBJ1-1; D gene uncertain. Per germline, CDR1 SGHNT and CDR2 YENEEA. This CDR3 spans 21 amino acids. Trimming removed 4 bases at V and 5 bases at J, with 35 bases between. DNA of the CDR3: TGTGCCAGCAGCTCCCCGACCGGGTCCCAAGTTAGAAAACAAAGGTGGACTGAAGCTTTCTTT. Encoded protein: CASSSPTGSQVRKQRWTEAFF. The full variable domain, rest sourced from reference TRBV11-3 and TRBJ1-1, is EAGVVQSPRYKIIEKKQPVAFWCNPISGHNTLYWYLQNLGQGPELLIRYENEEAVDDSQLPKDRFSAERLKGVDSTLKIQPAELGDSAVYLCASSSPTGSQVRKQRWTEAFFGQGTRLTVV.

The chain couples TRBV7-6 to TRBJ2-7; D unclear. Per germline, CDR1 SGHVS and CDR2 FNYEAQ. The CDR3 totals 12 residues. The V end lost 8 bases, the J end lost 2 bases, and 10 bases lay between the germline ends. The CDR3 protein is CASGGTTYEQYF. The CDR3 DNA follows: TGTGCCAGCGGCGGCACTACCTACGAGCAGTACTTC.

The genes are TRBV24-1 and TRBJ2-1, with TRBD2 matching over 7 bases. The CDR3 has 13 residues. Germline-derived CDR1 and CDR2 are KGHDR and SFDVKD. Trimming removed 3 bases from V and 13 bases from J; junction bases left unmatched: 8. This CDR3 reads CATSDPAGVAQFF. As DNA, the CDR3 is TGTGCCACCAGTGATCCGGCGGGGGTTGCCCAGTTCTTC.